The clone carrying this T cell receptor (beta chain) appeared a single time. These data are taken from a study of tumor T cells in aggressive B-cell lymphoma. CDR1 is SGDLS, CDR2 YYNGEE, per germline. The V segment lost 4 bases and the J segment 4 bases; nucleotides outside the gene matches: 5. This CDR3 comprises 15 residues. TCRdb's table, derived via immunoSEQ multiplex PCR, lists solely in-frame clones and lacks some. The sample carries around 6,100 clones, approximately 86% recorded once. The sequenced material came from tumor tissue. The chain has TRBV9 and TRBJ2-2, with 9 bases identical to TRBD1. The source of this sequence is an adult with diffuse large B cell lymphoma. Some clones in this sample may be carry-over from other donors' samples. The CDR3 DNA follows: TGTGCCAGCAGCTCGGGGACAGGGAGCACCGGGGAGCTGTTTTTT. Translated: CASSSGTGSTGELFF.